The subject of this entry is one T cell receptor beta chain. A much bigger clone sits one base away, suggesting this may be a read error. The sample belongs to a study of blood T cells in healthy people across ages. The germline V gene encodes CDR1 DFQATT and CDR2 SNEGSKA (reference sequence). The CDR3 runs 12 residues. Next came a second PCR, run for roughly 6 to 11 cycles, which used a sample-barcoded 5' primer along with a J-beta primer mix. MiXCR, run by TCRdb on the 5' RACE reads, gives a single entry per CDR3 protein. The table records 870,000 or so distinct CDR3 sequences, less than 35% of them present only once.

This chain connects TRBV20-1 to TRBJ2-5; 7 bases are shared with TRBD2. Sequenced sample: blood. The sequence derives from an elderly woman in good health. CDR3 amino acids: CRAKSGVKTQYF. The CDR3, as DNA: TGCAGGGCTAAGAGCGGGGTAAAGACCCAGTACTTC.